Listed here is a single TCR beta chain. This entry comes from a study of blood T cell repertoires in COVID-19. Study details: COVID-19 samples from acute and convalescent phases originated in the United States, Italy and Spain. Sources were T cells, B-cell-depleted T cells, or PBMCs; the material itself was cDNA or gDNA.

From germline, CDR1 is SEHNR and CDR2 FQNEAQ (reference sequence). This CDR3 region has 14 residues. With 1 base removed from V and 3 bases from J, the gap between germline ends came to 9 bases. As originally analysed: Amplification from reference gene primers served as the basis for estimated nucleated cell counts. TCRdb's copy holds only in-frame clones and misses some; the assay was immunoSEQ multiplex PCR. V and J calls and clone size are copied from that table; D and trimming were computed from the DNA. In the table there are tens of thousands of clones, 82% of which are singletons. The sample consisted of peripheral blood. The V call is TRBV7-9, the J call TRBJ2-5; D is undetermined. The TCR originated in a woman aged 60-75 years with acute or convalescent COVID-19. This chain's CDR3 is CASSLGAVEETQYF. CDR3 DNA sequence: TGTGCCAGCAGCTTAGGTGCGGTGGAAGAGACCCAGTACTTC.